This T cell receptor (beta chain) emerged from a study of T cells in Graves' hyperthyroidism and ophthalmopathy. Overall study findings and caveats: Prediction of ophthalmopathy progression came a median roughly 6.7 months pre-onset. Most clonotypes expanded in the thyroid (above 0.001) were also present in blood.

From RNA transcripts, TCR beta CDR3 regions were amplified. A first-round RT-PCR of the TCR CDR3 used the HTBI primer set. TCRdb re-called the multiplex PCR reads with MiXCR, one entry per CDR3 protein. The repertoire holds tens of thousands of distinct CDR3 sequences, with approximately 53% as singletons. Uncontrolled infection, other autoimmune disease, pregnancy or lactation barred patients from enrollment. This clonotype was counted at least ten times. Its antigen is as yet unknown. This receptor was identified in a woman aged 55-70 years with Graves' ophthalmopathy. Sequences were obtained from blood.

DNA for the CDR3: TGTGCCAGCAGCAAGCGGACGGAGAACACCGGGGAGCTGTTTTTT. Protein sequence: CASSKRTENTGELFF. The chain carries TRBV7-6 and TRBJ2-2, with a tentative D call TRBD2 (5 bases). The germline V gene encodes CDR1 SGHVS and CDR2 FNYEAQ. The CDR3 contains 15 residues. Trimming shortened V by 5 bases and J by 1 base, and 11 bases separated the two germline ends.